This T cell receptor (beta chain) comes out of a study of blood T cell repertoires in COVID-19. Generated by immunoSEQ multiplex PCR, the TCRdb table keeps only in-frame clones and is missing some. The sample has 85,000 to 120,000 clones, approximately 90% seen once. This clone was counted ten times or more. Within the sample, other DNA sequences also encode this same CDR3. J lost 4 bases, V lost 9 bases, and 6 bases had no gene match. Germline V gene data show CDR1 as MNHEY and CDR2 as SVGAGI. The CDR3 sequence is 13 residues long. The TCR sequence derives from a man in his fifties or sixties with active COVID-19. The chain combines TRBV6-5 with TRBJ1-5; TRBD1 matches at 7 bases. The sample comprised peripheral blood. CDR3 in DNA: TGTGCCAGTTCGGGACAGCAAAATCAGCCCCAGCATTTT. It specifies CASSGQQNQPQHF.